Listed below are T cell receptor beta chains from one sample, sequenced in a study of T cell repertoires in cytomegalovirus infection. Each CDR3 protein is one row after TCRdb ran MiXCR on the reads. The profile shows hundreds of thousands of distinct CDR3 sequences, roughly 10% of them singletons. Source material: PBMCs. The receptors shown here come from a human donor in good health (CMV status not recorded). Some clones in this sample may be carry-over from other donors' samples. The CDR3 runs from the conserved cysteine through the conserved F or W. The D gene is left open where the match is weak. Only some rows state a clone size, as once, few, many or a class for expanded clones.

-,TRBJ2-7,few,TRBV10-3,TGTGCCATCAGTGAGTCGTTGGGTAATGGCTACGAGCAGTACTTC,CAISESLGNGYEQYF
-,TRBJ1-2,-,TRBV27,TGTGCCAGCAGTTTATCCGTAGGGTACTATGGCTACACCTTC,CASSLSVGYYGYTF
-,TRBJ2-2,-,TRBV4-2,TGTGCCAGCAGCCAAGCGACTTCGTCGACCGGGGAGCTGTTTTTT,CASSQATSSTGELFF
-,TRBJ2-1,many,TRBV7-7,TGTGCTAGCAGCTTGCACCAGGGGTCTGAGCAGTTCTTC,CASSLHQGSEQFF
TRBD2,TRBJ2-5,-,TRBV6-5,TGTGCCAGCACCGACGGGGGGATGCAAGAGACCCAGTACTTC,CASTDGGMQETQYF
-,TRBJ2-5,many,TRBV6-2/TRBV6-3,TGTGCCAGCAGTTACCAAACAGGGTCCGGCGAGACCCAGTACTTC,CASSYQTGSGETQYF
-,TRBJ2-1,many,TRBV29-1,TGCAGCGTCACCGGAGGGTCCCCCTACAATGAGCAGTTCTTC,CSVTGGSPYNEQFF
-,TRBJ1-6,many,TRBV10-2,TGCGCCAGCAGTGTGGGTCTTAATTCACCCCTCCACTTT,CASSVGLNSPLHF
-,TRBJ2-3,many,TRBV18,TGTGCCAGCTCACCTTCCGGAACGGCTGGCACAGATACGCAGTATTTT,CASSPSGTAGTDTQYF
-,TRBJ2-3,many,TRBV7-8,TGTGCCAGCAGCTTAGCGACAGGGAGGACGCAGTATTTT,CASSLATGRTQYF
-,TRBJ1-4,many,TRBV11-2,TGTGCCAGCAGCTACGGGGGGGCCCCACCGGAAAAACTGTTTTTT,CASSYGGAPPEKLFF
-,TRBJ1-1,few,TRBV10-3,TGTGCCATCAGTGAGTTTGGGCAGGGAGGAACTGAAGCTTTCTTT,CAISEFGQGGTEAFF
-,TRBJ2-5,many,TRBV7-2,TGTGCCAGCAGCTTTAGGAGGAGCCAAGAGACCCAGTACTTC,CASSFRRSQETQYF
-,TRBJ2-7,many,TRBV7-2,TGTGCCAGCAGCTCCCGCGGGACAGCTATCTCCTACGAGCAGTACTTC,CASSSRGTAISYEQYF
TRBD1,TRBJ2-4,few,TRBV29-1,TGCAGCGTTCTTCAAGGGGGCCCACCAAACCTTTTAGCCAAAAACATTCAGTACTTC,CSVLQGGPPNLLAKNIQYF
TRBD2,TRBJ2-1,many,TRBV19,TGTGCCAGTAGTATAGCGGGACTAGACGTCAATGAGCAGTTCTTC,CASSIAGLDVNEQFF
-,TRBJ2-5,few,TRBV28,TGTGCCAGCAGTCACCCCCGGGGTCAAGAGACCCAGTACTTC,CASSHPRGQETQYF
-,TRBJ1-6,many,TRBV11-3,TGTGCCAGCAGCTTAGGCGGCCCGTCACCCCTCCACTTT,CASSLGGPSPLHF
-,TRBJ1-1,many,TRBV12-3/TRBV12-4,TGTGCCAGCAGTGGGGAGGTTCGGTCAGCTTTCTTT,CASSGEVRSAFF
-,TRBJ2-2,many,TRBV6-1,TGTGCCAGCAGTGTTTCTAACACCGGGGAGCTGTTTTTT,CASSVSNTGELFF
TRBD2,TRBJ2-1,-,TRBV29-1,TGCAGCGTCCTGGGACTAGCGGGACTATCCTACAATGAGCAGTTCTTC,CSVLGLAGLSYNEQFF
-,TRBJ1-2,-,TRBV18,TGTGCCAGATCACCGGATAGGAACTATGGCTACACCTTC,CARSPDRNYGYTF
TRBD1,TRBJ1-3,many,TRBV11-2,TGTGCCAGCAGCACCATAAGACAGGGGGCAAGTGGAAACACCATATATTTT,CASSTIRQGASGNTIYF
-,TRBJ1-3,many,TRBV12-3/TRBV12-4,TGTGCCAGCAGTTTAAGGGAGGACGGAAACACCATATATTTT,CASSLREDGNTIYF
-,TRBJ2-7,-,TRBV14,TGTGCCAGCAGCCCGCCATCAGGACCCTACGAGCAGTACTTC,CASSPPSGPYEQYF
-,TRBJ1-6,few,TRBV4-1,TGCGCCAGCAGCCAAGGCAGGGCCAGCTCCTATAATTCACCCCTCCACTTT,CASSQGRASSYNSPLHF
TRBD2,TRBJ2-1,many,TRBV10-3,TGTGCCTCCCGTAGGGCTAGCGGGAGTGGTACGGATGAGCAGTTCTTC,CASRRASGSGTDEQFF
TRBD1,TRBJ2-7,many,TRBV7-9,TGTGCCAGCAGCTTATGGACAGGGCACTTTTCCTACGAGCAGTACTTC,CASSLWTGHFSYEQYF
-,TRBJ2-5,-,TRBV30,TGTGCCTGGAAGGAAGCTGTCGGTTCGGGGACCCAGTACTTC,CAWKEAVGSGTQYF
TRBD2,TRBJ2-2,many,TRBV7-9,TGTGCCAGCAGCTCCCCTCCGCGGGGGGCGATCGGGGAGCTGTTTTTT,CASSSPPRGAIGELFF
-,TRBJ1-2,many,TRBV19,TGTGCCAGTAGTATAGAGATTTATCGAAAGGGGCGCGGTGGCTACACCTTC,CASSIEIYRKGRGGYTF
TRBD1,TRBJ2-1,-,TRBV29-1,TGCAGCGTGTCGGGACAGGGGTTTTACAATGAGCAGTTCTTC,CSVSGQGFYNEQFF
TRBD1,TRBJ1-4,many,TRBV12-3/TRBV12-4,TGTGCCAGCAGTAGACAGGGAACTAATGAAAAACTGTTTTTT,CASSRQGTNEKLFF
-,TRBJ1-1,few,TRBV11-2,TGTGCCAGCAGCTTAACACGAAACAGGGCGAAAGCTTTCTTT,CASSLTRNRAKAFF
-,TRBJ2-7,few,TRBV2,TGTGCCAGCACCCAGGACTTCCGGGCTTCTTCCGAGCAGTACTTC,CASTQDFRASSEQYF
TRBD1,TRBJ2-7,many,TRBV2,TGTGCCAGCAAGGGACAGGCGGTGGAAGAGCAGTACTTC,CASKGQAVEEQYF
TRBD1,TRBJ1-6,many,TRBV7-8,TGTGCCAGCAGCTTATTTGGGACAGGGTTTAATTCACCCCTCCACTTT,CASSLFGTGFNSPLHF
-,TRBJ2-3,few,TRBV18,TGTGCCAGCTCACCACGTAACAGCGGAGGAGGAGATACGCAGTATTTT,CASSPRNSGGGDTQYF
TRBD2,TRBJ2-7,many,TRBV15,TGTGCCACCAGCAGGGGGGGGGAGTTCTACGAGCAGTACTTC,CATSRGGEFYEQYF
TRBD1,TRBJ1-1,many,TRBV4-1,TGCGCCAGCAGCCAAGTTTACGACAGGGCGACTGAAGCTTTCTTT,CASSQVYDRATEAFF
-,TRBJ2-5,many,TRBV5-6,TGTGCCAGCAGCTTGTCAGGATTCCAAGAGACCCAGTACTTC,CASSLSGFQETQYF
-,TRBJ1-4,-,TRBV29-1,TGCAGCGCGGTCCGGGACAACGAAAAACTGTTTTTT,CSAVRDNEKLFF